One sample yielded the 4 T cell receptor beta chains listed below, sequenced in a study of T-cell memory formation after mild COVID-19. Via MiXCR, TCRdb re-called the 5' RACE reads, giving one row per CDR3 protein. In the table there are 450,000 to 650,000 distinct CDR3 sequences, about a fifth of which are singletons. Sequences were obtained from PBMCs or a T cell subset sorted from them (not recorded which). Every receptor here comes from an adult woman who had mild COVID-19 (a few samples of this study predate the infection). Cell type and time point are not known.

The CDR3 DNA reads as TGTGCCAGCAGCTCTGGGGGCCACCAAGAGACCCAGTACTTC. This translates into CASSSGGHQETQYF. V gene TRBV7-9 combines with J gene TRBJ2-5; weak D call: TRBD1 (6 bases). With 4 bases removed from V and 0 bases from J, the gap between germline ends came to 9 bases. This CDR3 is 14 amino acids long. Per germline, CDR1 SEHNR and CDR2 FQNEAQ (reference sequence). The variable domain in full, completed from reference TRBV7-9 and TRBJ2-5, reads DTGVSQNPRHKITKRGQNVTFRCDPISEHNRLYWYRQTLGQGPEFLTYFQNEAQLEKSRLLSDRFSAERPKGSFSTLEIQRTEQGDSAMYLCASSSGGHQETQYFGPGTRLLVL.

A word on this clonotype: Mismatch with germline at one junction end may stem from a read error. The rearrangement links TRBV24-1 to TRBJ2-1; D is uncertain. Germline V CDR1 and CDR2: KGHDR, SFDVKD. The CDR3 extends over 12 amino acids. CDR3: CATSEAYNEQLF. CDR3 DNA sequence: TGTGCCACCAGTGAGGCCTACAATGAGCAGCTCTTC.

V and J are TRBV11-2 and TRBJ2-1; D is perhaps TRBD2 (6 bases). Germline lookup yields CDR1 SGHAT and CDR2 FQNNGV. There are 16 residues in the CDR3. Trimming cost V 2 bases and J 3 bases, with 14 bases left between them. In DNA form, the CDR3 reads TGTGCCAGCAGCTTATCTCCGGGACTGAACTACAATGAGCAGTTCTTC. Encoded protein: CASSLSPGLNYNEQFF.

V and J are TRBV7-9 and TRBJ2-7, with D possibly matching TRBD1 (6 bases). V was clipped by 5 bases and J by 0 bases, with 17 bases between them. CDR1 and CDR2 from the germline V gene are SEHNR and FQNEAQ (reference sequence). This CDR3 is built from 16 residues. In nucleotides, the CDR3 is TGTGCCAGCAGCCGCGCGTGGACAGAGAGCTCCTACGAGCAGTACTTC. Translated: CASSRAWTESSYEQYF. Filled out from reference TRBV7-9 and TRBJ2-7, the complete variable domain reads DTGVSQNPRHKITKRGQNVTFRCDPISEHNRLYWYRQTLGQGPEFLTYFQNEAQLEKSRLLSDRFSAERPKGSFSTLEIQRTEQGDSAMYLCASSRAWTESSYEQYFGPGTRLTVT.